This section outlines one T cell receptor beta chain sequence together with its context. The data belong to a study of Ad26.COV2.S vaccination and SARS-CoV-2 variants. Turning to the study itself: A COV1001 Ad26.COV2.S trial-arm participant provided the sample.

The length of the CDR3 is 18 residues. CDR1 and CDR2 (germline): MNHEY, SVGEGT. V shed 4 bases and J 2 bases; nucleotides not matched to a gene: 13. Sequencing was performed with immunoSEQ multiplex PCR; in TCRdb, only in-frame clones are kept and a portion is missing. The sample lists about 500,000 clones, roughly nine tenths occurring once. Indicated treatment: roughly 19 received Ad26.COV2.S at low or high dose, single or two shots; 5 received placebo; per-sample allocation not given. All samples were drawn on day 63, counting from the first vaccine or placebo injection. V and J are TRBV6-2 or TRBV6-3 and TRBJ2-1, with 8 bases fitting TRBD1. The sample here was peripheral blood, taken in a trial of Ad26.COV2.S vaccine versus placebo. The TCR sequence derives from a person between 18 and 65 years old who received the Ad26.COV2.S COVID-19 vaccine or a placebo. CDR3 bases: TGTGCCAGCAGTTCCCTATCCAGGGGGCGCGAGGCCTACAATGAGCAGTTCTTC. The encoded protein is CASSSLSRGREAYNEQFF.